A selection of T cell receptor beta chains follows, all from one sample in a study of T-cell reconstitution after alpha-beta-depleted transplantation in children. Using its own MiXCR run on the PCR reads, TCRdb lists one record per CDR3 protein. The table has about 260,000 distinct CDR3 sequences, roughly 8.2% seen once. The sequenced sample was PBMCs, mostly from graft donor cells, obtained 180 days after TCRalphabeta/CD19-depleted stem cell transplant. The receptors were gathered from a male patient younger than 18 who had a stem cell transplant for acute lymphoblastic leukemia, so the T cells may come from the graft donor. Each CDR3 is given with its conserved first and last residue. Fields, in order: CDR3 length, J gene, D gene, clone size, V gene, CDR3 DNA, CDR3 protein. The D gene is left open where the match is weak. Size is stated for part of the rows, as once, few or many counts, or as a class when the clone is expanded.

11,TRBJ2-5,-,many,TRBV18,TGTGCCAGCTCACCCAGCGAGACCCAGTACTTC,CASSPSETQYF
18,TRBJ2-1,TRBD2,many,TRBV27,TGTGCCAGCAGTTATAGGCCGGGACTAGCGTACGACGGGGATGAGCAGTTCTTC,CASSYRPGLAYDGDEQFF
17,TRBJ2-3,TRBD2,many,TRBV28,TGTGCCAGCAGTCCCCCGACTAGCGGAACTAGCACAGATACGCAGTATTTT,CASSPPTSGTSTDTQYF
14,TRBJ2-7,TRBD2,many,TRBV5-1,TGCGCCAGCAGCCTGGGACTAGCGGTCTACGAGCAGTACTTC,CASSLGLAVYEQYF
15,TRBJ2-7,-,many,TRBV12-3/TRBV12-4,TGTGCCAGCAGCTTTCGATTTGGCGGCTACTACGAGCAGTACTTC,CASSFRFGGYYEQYF
14,TRBJ1-5,-,many,TRBV12-3/TRBV12-4,TGTGCCAGCAGTTTGGGGGCCCTCAATCAGCCCCAGCATTTT,CASSLGALNQPQHF
15,TRBJ1-4,-,many,TRBV20-1,TGCAGTGCTTCGCGTTACAGGGACACTAATGAAAAACTGTTTTTT,CSASRYRDTNEKLFF
14,TRBJ1-6,TRBD1,many,TRBV6-1,TGTGCCAGCAGAAAGGGACAGGGGGATTCACCCCTCCACTTT,CASRKGQGDSPLHF
17,TRBJ2-7,-,many,TRBV13,TGTGCCAGCAGCTCATCACGCCAGGATCCCAGCTCCTACGAGCAGTACTTC,CASSSSRQDPSSYEQYF
17,TRBJ1-2,TRBD1,many,TRBV28,TGTGCCAGCAGTCCCTGGACAGGGCGACACTCTAACTATGGCTACACCTTC,CASSPWTGRHSNYGYTF
15,TRBJ2-7,TRBD1,many,TRBV4-3,TGCGCCAGCGGACCCGGGACAGGGACCCTCTACGAGCAGTACTTC,CASGPGTGTLYEQYF
15,TRBJ2-7,TRBD1,many,TRBV27,TGTGCCAGCAGTCTGTTGGACAGGGGCCCCTACGAGCAGTACTTC,CASSLLDRGPYEQYF
14,TRBJ2-7,-,many,TRBV12-3/TRBV12-4,TGTGCCAGCAGTTTGAGCGGTAGCGAAAGCGAGCAGTACTTC,CASSLSGSESEQYF
13,TRBJ2-7,-,-,TRBV5-1,TGCGCCAGCAGCCGACATAGCTCCTACGAGCAGTACTTC,CASSRHSSYEQYF
15,TRBJ2-3,TRBD2,many,TRBV7-6,TGTGCCAGCAGCCCCTGGGGAGGGGGCACAGATACGCAGTATTTT,CASSPWGGGTDTQYF
15,TRBJ2-6,-,many,TRBV4-1,TGCGCCAGCAGCCAAGTCATCTCTGGGGCCAACGTCCTGACTTTC,CASSQVISGANVLTF
13,TRBJ2-3,-,few,TRBV7-9,TGTGCCAGCAGCTTTCGGGATCCAGATACGCAGTATTTT,CASSFRDPDTQYF
15,TRBJ1-4,-,many,TRBV12-3/TRBV12-4,TGTGCCAGCAGTCCCCGAAGGGTGACTAATGAAAAACTGTTTTTT,CASSPRRVTNEKLFF
12,TRBJ1-1,-,many,TRBV5-6,TGTGCCAGCAGCTTAATGAACACTGAAGCTTTCTTT,CASSLMNTEAFF
14,TRBJ2-7,-,few,TRBV19,TGTGCCAGTAGTTACCAGGACAAATCCTACGAGCAGTACTTC,CASSYQDKSYEQYF
11,TRBJ2-2,-,many,TRBV29-1,TGCAGCGTTGAAGGCACCGGGGAGCTGTTTTTT,CSVEGTGELFF
13,TRBJ1-6,TRBD1,many,TRBV11-2,TGTGCCAGCAGTTTCAGGGGGGGTTCACCCCTCCACTTT,CASSFRGGSPLHF
18,TRBJ2-1,-,many,TRBV4-1,TGCGCCAGCAGCCAAGATAGGGGCGGGACGATGGTTTGGGGTGAGCAGTTCTTC,CASSQDRGGTMVWGEQFF
16,TRBJ2-2,TRBD2,many,TRBV28,TGTGCCAGCAGTCTAGCGGGAGGGCGAGACACCGGGGAGCTGTTTTTT,CASSLAGGRDTGELFF
15,TRBJ2-7,-,many,TRBV27,TGTGCCAGCAGTTTACAGGGGACGGGGTCCTACGAGCAGTACTTC,CASSLQGTGSYEQYF
14,TRBJ2-5,-,few,TRBV12-3/TRBV12-4,TGTGCCAGCAGTTTCGACGCAAACCAAGAGACCCAGTACTTC,CASSFDANQETQYF
13,TRBJ2-1,-,many,TRBV11-2,TGTGCCAGCAGCTTTACCGGGGGCAGCGAGCAGTTCTTC,CASSFTGGSEQFF
13,TRBJ2-7,-,many,TRBV12-5,TGTGCTAGTGGTTTGGTGGAGGGGGGCGAGCAGTACTTC,CASGLVEGGEQYF
13,TRBJ2-7,-,many,TRBV13,TGTGCCAGCAGCTTAGGGAGCGGCAACGAGCAGTACTTC,CASSLGSGNEQYF
12,TRBJ2-7,-,many,TRBV10-3,TGTGCCATCAGTGTTAGGGACTACGAGCAGTACTTC,CAISVRDYEQYF
13,TRBJ2-1,-,many,TRBV2,TGTGCCAGCAGGTCGGACAGACACAATGAGCAGTTCTTC,CASRSDRHNEQFF
14,TRBJ2-3,-,many,TRBV9,TGTGCCAGCAGCGAGGCGGGGCACACAGATACGCAGTATTTT,CASSEAGHTDTQYF
16,TRBJ2-5,TRBD2,-,TRBV12-3/TRBV12-4,TGTGCCTTCAGTTTATATAGGCTAGCGGAACAAGAGACCCAGTACTTC,CAFSLYRLAEQETQYF
17,TRBJ2-3,-,many,TRBV9,TGTGCCAGCAGCGTAGTGGGGGACCCCGTTAGCACAGATACGCAGTATTTT,CASSVVGDPVSTDTQYF
15,TRBJ2-2,-,many,TRBV7-2,TGTGCCAGCAGCTTAGCAGGGCTGGGGGCCGGGGAGCTGTTTTTT,CASSLAGLGAGELFF
13,TRBJ2-3,-,many,TRBV7-2,TGTGCCAGCAGCTCCGCCCGGGCAGATACGCAGTATTTT,CASSSARADTQYF
14,TRBJ2-4,-,many,TRBV4-2,TGTGCCAGCAGCCAAGGGGCGGTAGGGGACATTCAGTACTTC,CASSQGAVGDIQYF
15,TRBJ2-1,-,many,TRBV27,TGTGCCAGCAGGCAGGGGGCTAGCGGAGGCAATGAGCAGTTCTTC,CASRQGASGGNEQFF
13,TRBJ2-7,-,many,TRBV7-8,TGTGCCAGCAGCCGAGGAACAGACTACGAGCAGTACTTC,CASSRGTDYEQYF
16,TRBJ2-6,-,many,TRBV12-3/TRBV12-4,TGTGCCAGCAGTTTGACAGCTTTCTCTGGGGCCAACGTCCTGACTTTC,CASSLTAFSGANVLTF
16,TRBJ1-4,TRBD1,-,TRBV27,TGTGCCAGCAGTTTCAGAGGGGGCGCAACTAATGAAAAACTGTTTTTT,CASSFRGGATNEKLFF
16,TRBJ1-5,TRBD1,-,TRBV5-5,TGTGCCAGCAGCTTCAATGACAGGGCGAGCAATCAGCCCCAGCATTTT,CASSFNDRASNQPQHF
16,TRBJ2-5,-,many,TRBV5-1,TGCGCCAGCAGCTTGGCCCTAGGCAGGCCCCAAGAGACCCAGTACTTC,CASSLALGRPQETQYF
13,TRBJ1-2,-,many,TRBV20-1,TGCAGTGCTAGACAGAGTTATGGGGGCGGCTACACCTTC,CSARQSYGGGYTF
15,TRBJ2-1,-,-,TRBV27,TGTGCCAGCAGTTTATATAGAGGGGGGAGAGATGAGCAGTTCTTC,CASSLYRGGRDEQFF
14,TRBJ2-3,TRBD2,many,TRBV12-3/TRBV12-4,TGTGCCAGCGGGAGGGCATCTAGCACAGATACGCAGTATTTT,CASGRASSTDTQYF
15,TRBJ2-2,TRBD1,few,TRBV7-6,TGTGCCAGCAGCCAGATACAGGGGGCAGCCGGGGAGCTGTTTTTT,CASSQIQGAAGELFF
15,TRBJ2-1,TRBD2,many,TRBV25-1,TGTGCCAGCAGTGGACTAGCGGGAGGGTTTAATGAGCAGTTCTTC,CASSGLAGGFNEQFF
13,TRBJ2-5,-,many,TRBV5-1,TGCGCCAGCAGTCCTGGACAGCAAGAGACCCAGTACTTC,CASSPGQQETQYF
16,TRBJ1-6,-,many,TRBV20-1,TGCAGTGCTCCCGGGGGCTCTGGCTCCTATAATTCACCCCTCCACTTT,CSAPGGSGSYNSPLHF
14,TRBJ2-7,-,many,TRBV9,TGTGCCAGCAGCGTAGGGACTACTCCCTACGAGCAGTACTTC,CASSVGTTPYEQYF
14,TRBJ1-5,-,many,TRBV20-1,TGCAGTGCTAGTCGTGGGGGGAACAATCAGCCCCAGCATTTT,CSASRGGNNQPQHF